This entry lists 9 T cell receptor beta chains sequenced from one sample in a study of regulatory T cells in long-lasting Graves disease. Time point here: newly diagnosed GD, antithyroid drugs for less than 3 months. Extracted PBMC RNA gave rise to the TCR library. Combining iRepertoire HTBI primers with Arm-PCR of CDR3 regions, the authors built TCR beta libraries. MiXCR was run by TCRdb on the multiplex PCR reads, yielding one entry per CDR3 protein. The sample shows roughly 560,000 distinct CDR3 sequences, roughly a sixth of them seen only once. This sample was shared with a second study, whose subject was T cells in Graves' hyperthyroidism and ophthalmopathy.

The sequencing used peripheral blood mononuclear cells (PBMCs), collected at new diagnosis, from a patient treated with antithyroid drugs. The origin of the receptors is a middle-aged woman with Graves disease.

The V gene is TRBV12-5, the J gene TRBJ1-3; D unresolved. With 0 bases removed from V and 1 base from J, the gap between germline ends came to 7 bases. Per germline, CDR1 LGHNT and CDR2 FRNRAP. The CDR3 is 15 amino acids. This CDR3 reads CASGLVVGSGNTIYF. DNA for the CDR3: TGTGCTAGTGGTTTGGTAGTAGGGTCTGGAAACACCATATATTTT.

The rearrangement uses TRBV19 and TRBJ1-4; 8 bases match TRBD1. The CDR3 extends over 15 amino acids. From germline, CDR1 is LNHDA and CDR2 SQIVND (reference sequence). V lost 6 bases, J lost 7 bases, and 10 bases stayed unmatched. CDR3 DNA: TGTGCCAGTAGCGATCGGACAGGGTTAGGTGAAAAACTGTTTTTT. Translated, it gives CASSDRTGLGEKLFF. Filled out from reference TRBV19 and TRBJ1-4, the complete variable domain reads DGGITQSPKYLFRKEGQNVTLSCEQNLNHDAMYWYRQDPGQGLRLIYYSQIVNDFQKGDIAEGYSVSREKKESFPLTVTSAQKNPTAFYLCASSDRTGLGEKLFFGSGTQLSVL.

This chain connects TRBV29-1 to TRBJ2-1; 7 nucleotides agree with TRBD1. The CDR3 spans 12 residues. V trimming: 8 bases; J trimming: 9 bases; junction bases outside the gene matches: 10. Germline loops: CDR1 SQVTM, CDR2 ANQGSEA. The CDR3 DNA is TGCAGCTCCCGGGACAGTGGGGGTGAGCAGTTCTTC. Amino acids: CSSRDSGGEQFF.

This clonotype occurred many times. The chain joins TRBV6-5 to TRBJ1-2; TRBD1 matches 8 bases. This CDR3 has 15 residues. V lost 4 bases, J lost 2 bases, and 6 bases stayed unmatched. Germline V CDR1 and CDR2: MNHEY, SVGAGI. CDR3 sequence (DNA): TGTGCCAGCAGTTCTAGGGGACAGGAGAACTATGGCTACACCTTC. As protein: CASSSRGQENYGYTF.

This clonotype appeared many times. The chain has TRBV12-3 or TRBV12-4 and TRBJ2-4; D might be TRBD2 (5 bases). The CDR3 runs to 15 residues. Trimming removed 4 bases at V and 3 bases at J, with 13 bases between. The CDR3 sequence is CASSSVGVFKNIQYF. CDR3 bases: TGTGCCAGCAGTTCCGTCGGGGTGTTCAAAAACATTCAGTACTTC.

This clonotype was seen at least ten times. The CDR3 DNA reads TGTGCCAGCAGCTTAAATCTGGGTGGTGAGCAGTTCTTC. It encodes CASSLNLGGEQFF. This chain links TRBV11-2 with TRBJ2-1, with unresolved D. Germline V gene sequence: CDR1 SGHAT, CDR2 FQNNGV. The CDR3 totals 13 residues. V was trimmed by 2 bases and J by 9 bases, leaving 11 bases between them.

This clonotype turned up a few times. The chain recombines TRBV30 with TRBJ2-5, with D possibly TRBD2 on 6 matching bases. Germline V CDR1 and CDR2: GTSNPN, SVGIG (reference sequence). The CDR3 consists of 18 residues. The V end was cut by 0 bases, the J end by 1 base, with 21 bases between. CDR3 bases: TGTGCCTGGAGTGTAAGGGCGGGGACCGAGCCCTTCCAAGAGACCCAGTACTTC. This sequence encodes CAWSVRAGTEPFQETQYF.

This clonotype came up many times. The chain joins TRBV12-3 or TRBV12-4 to TRBJ1-5; 7 bases fit TRBD1. V dropped 6 bases and J dropped 7; count of bases not matched to a gene: 12. The CDR3 has 15 residues. CDR3: CASSPQGRGPQPQHF. The CDR3 DNA reads as TGTGCCAGCAGCCCTCAGGGTAGGGGGCCCCAGCCCCAGCATTTT.

Concerning this clonotype: This sequence may be a read error, since a much larger clone differs from it by one base. The CDR3 ends on some other residue instead of the conserved phenylalanine or tryptophan, so this is likely a read error. The chain employs TRBV6-1 and TRBJ1-1, with TRBD1 as a possible D gene (5 bases). CDR3 length: 15 amino acids. Germline lookup yields CDR1 MNHNS and CDR2 SASEGT. Deletions cut 6 bases from V and 0 bases from J, with 14 bases between. The chain's CDR3 is CASRRTSLMNTEAFL. In DNA, the CDR3 is TGTGCCAGCAGAAGGACATCCCTCATGAACACTGAAGCTTTCCTT.